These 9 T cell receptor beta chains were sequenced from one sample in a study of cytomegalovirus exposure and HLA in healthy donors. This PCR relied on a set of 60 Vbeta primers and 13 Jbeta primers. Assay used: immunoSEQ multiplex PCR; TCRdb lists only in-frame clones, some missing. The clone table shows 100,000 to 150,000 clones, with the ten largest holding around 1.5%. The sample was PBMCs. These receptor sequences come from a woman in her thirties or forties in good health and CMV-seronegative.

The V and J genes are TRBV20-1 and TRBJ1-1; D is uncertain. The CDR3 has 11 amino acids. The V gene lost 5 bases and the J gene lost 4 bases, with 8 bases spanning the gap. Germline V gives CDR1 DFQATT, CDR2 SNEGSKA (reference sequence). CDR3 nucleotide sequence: TGCAGTGCTTCTCCCTCCACTGAAGCTTTCTTT. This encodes CSASPSTEAFF.

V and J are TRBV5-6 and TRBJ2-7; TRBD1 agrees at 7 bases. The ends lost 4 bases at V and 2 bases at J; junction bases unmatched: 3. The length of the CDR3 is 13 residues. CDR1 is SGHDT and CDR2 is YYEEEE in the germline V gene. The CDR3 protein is CASSRDSPYEQYF. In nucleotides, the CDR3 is TGTGCCAGCAGCCGGGACAGTCCCTACGAGCAGTACTTC.

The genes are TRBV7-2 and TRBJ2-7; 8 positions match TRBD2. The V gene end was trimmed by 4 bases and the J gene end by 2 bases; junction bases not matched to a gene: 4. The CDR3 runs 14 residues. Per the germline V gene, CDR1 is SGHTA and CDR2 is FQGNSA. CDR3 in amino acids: CASSSTSGPYEQYV. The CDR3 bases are TGTGCCAGCAGCTCAACTAGCGGCCCCTACGAGCAGTACGTC.

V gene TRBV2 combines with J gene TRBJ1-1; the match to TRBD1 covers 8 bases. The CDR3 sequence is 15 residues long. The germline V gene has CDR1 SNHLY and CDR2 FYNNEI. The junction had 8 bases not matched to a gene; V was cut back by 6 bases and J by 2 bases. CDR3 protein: CASRKRDRINTEAFF. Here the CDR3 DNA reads TGTGCCAGCAGGAAGAGGGACAGGATTAACACTGAAGCTTTCTTT.

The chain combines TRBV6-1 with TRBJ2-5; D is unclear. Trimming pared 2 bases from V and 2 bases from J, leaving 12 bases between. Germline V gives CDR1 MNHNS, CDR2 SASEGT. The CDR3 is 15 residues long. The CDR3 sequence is CASSEWAFRQETQYF. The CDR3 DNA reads TGTGCCAGCAGTGAATGGGCATTCCGTCAAGAGACCCAGTACTTC.

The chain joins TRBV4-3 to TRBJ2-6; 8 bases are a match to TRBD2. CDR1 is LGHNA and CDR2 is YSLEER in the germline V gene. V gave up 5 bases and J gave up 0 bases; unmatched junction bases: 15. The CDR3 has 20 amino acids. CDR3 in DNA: TGCGCCAGCAGCTTAGGACCGAGCGGGGGCCTTTCCTCTGGGGCCAACGTCCTGACTTTC. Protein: CASSLGPSGGLSSGANVLTF.

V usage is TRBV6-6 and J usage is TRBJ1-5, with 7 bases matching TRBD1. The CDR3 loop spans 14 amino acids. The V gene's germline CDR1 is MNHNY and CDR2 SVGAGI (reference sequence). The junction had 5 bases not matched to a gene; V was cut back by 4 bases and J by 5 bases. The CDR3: CASSFLTGDQPQHF. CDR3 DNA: TGTGCCAGCAGTTTCCTAACAGGGGATCAGCCCCAGCATTTT.

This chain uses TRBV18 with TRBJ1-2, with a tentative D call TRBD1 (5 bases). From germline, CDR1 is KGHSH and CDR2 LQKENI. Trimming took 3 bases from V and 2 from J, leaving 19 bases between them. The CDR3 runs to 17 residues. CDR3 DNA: TGTGCCAGCTCACCCTCCATCCGGGGGGGGAGCAACTATGGCTACACCTTC. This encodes CASSPSIRGGSNYGYTF.

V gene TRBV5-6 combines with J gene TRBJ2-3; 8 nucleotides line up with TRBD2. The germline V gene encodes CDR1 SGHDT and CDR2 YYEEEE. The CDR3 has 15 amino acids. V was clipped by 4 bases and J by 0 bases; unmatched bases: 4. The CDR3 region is CASSPGGVSTDTQYF. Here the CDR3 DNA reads TGTGCCAGCAGCCCGGGGGGGGTTAGCACAGATACGCAGTATTTT.